One and the same sample provided the 23 T cell receptor beta chains below, sequenced in a study of blood T cell repertoires in COVID-19. Measured with immunoSEQ multiplex PCR; TCRdb has only the in-frame clones, and not every one. The repertoire includes 84,000 or so clones, more than 60% of them detected once, and about 10% sits in the top ten. The sample was peripheral blood. The receptor set was obtained from a human donor in a cohort sampled during active COVID-19.

V and J are TRBV30 and TRBJ2-2; 9 bases line up with TRBD1. J was trimmed by 3 bases and V by 4 bases; bases with no gene match: 9. Germline V gene data show CDR1 as GTSNPN and CDR2 as SVGIG (reference sequence). There are 16 residues in the CDR3. The CDR3 DNA sequence: TGTGCCTGGAATACAGGGGGCGGGCGGTACACCGGGGAGCTGTTTTTT. As protein: CAWNTGGGRYTGELFF.

The V and J genes are TRBV14 and TRBJ1-1; tentative D call: TRBD1 (6 bases). V dropped 1 base and J dropped 3 bases, with 12 bases sitting between them. Germline loops: CDR1 SGHDN, CDR2 FVKESK. The CDR3 totals 15 residues. DNA of the CDR3: TGTGCCAGCAGCCAAGGGACAGTGATTTACACTGAAGCTTTCTTT. Amino acid sequence: CASSQGTVIYTEAFF.

The V call is TRBV24-1, the J call TRBJ2-7; 11 bases map to TRBD2. The CDR3 has 15 amino acids. In germline, CDR1 is KGHDR, CDR2 SFDVKD. Trimming took 4 bases from V and 4 from J; bases not matched to a gene: 5. In DNA form, the CDR3 reads TGTGCCACCAGTGAGTATACTAGCGGGGGATACGAGCAGTACTTC. Its translation is CATSEYTSGGYEQYF.

The rearrangement links TRBV10-2 to TRBJ2-7; 16 nucleotides agree with TRBD2. Germline CDR1 and CDR2: WSHSY and SAAADI. The CDR3 totals 15 residues. V shed 6 bases and J 5 bases; nucleotides not matched to a gene: 4. CDR3 in amino acids: CASRGTSGGAHEQYF. CDR3 in DNA: TGCGCCAGCAGAGGGACTAGCGGGGGGGCACACGAGCAGTACTTC.

This clone was detected only a few times. The V gene is TRBV25-1, the J gene TRBJ2-1; 9 bases fit TRBD1. This CDR3 spans 14 amino acids. With V trimmed by 2 bases and J by 10 bases, 6 bases remained unmatched. The V gene's germline CDR1 is MGHDK and CDR2 SYGVNS. CDR3 sequence reads: CASSEQQGAGEQFF. The CDR3 nucleotides read TGTGCCAGCAGTGAACAACAGGGGGCTGGAGAGCAGTTCTTC.

The V gene is TRBV7-2, the J gene TRBJ1-1, with 7 bases fitting TRBD1. This CDR3 contains 14 residues. Germline CDR1 and CDR2: SGHTA and FQGNSA. The trim removed 5 bases at V and 4 bases at J, leaving 7 bases unmatched. The CDR3 DNA reads as TGTGCCAGCAGCAGGGACAGAACTGTCACTGAAGCTTTCTTT. Translation gives CASSRDRTVTEAFF.

V is TRBV7-2 and J is TRBJ2-3, with D tentatively TRBD2 (7 bases). Germline lookup yields CDR1 SGHTA and CDR2 FQGNSA. The V end lost 5 bases, the J end lost 6 bases, and 18 bases lay between the germline ends. The CDR3 covers 15 residues. This CDR3 is CASSPMGGGRDTQYF. CDR3 nucleotide sequence: TGTGCCAGCAGCCCTATGGGGGGGGGCAGGGATACGCAGTATTTT.

This chain joins TRBV7-9 and TRBJ2-7, with D uncertain. V gave up 6 bases and J gave up 0 bases, with 12 bases separating them. CDR1 and CDR2 from the germline V gene are SEHNR and FQNEAQ (reference sequence). The CDR3 sequence is 14 residues long. CDR3 bases: TGTGCCAGCAGTCCCGAGGCAGACTCCTACGAGCAGTACTTC. Amino acid sequence: CASSPEADSYEQYF.

Written as DNA, the CDR3 is TGCAGCGTTGAAGATCCGGGACAGGGCCTCCCCCTCTATGGCTACACCTTC. It translates to CSVEDPGQGLPLYGYTF. This chain connects TRBV29-1 to TRBJ1-2; TRBD1 agrees at 9 bases. CDR3 length: 17 residues. The V and J ends lost 0 bases and 4 bases, in that order; junction bases with no gene match: 12. Germline loops: CDR1 SQVTM, CDR2 ANQGSEA.

The chain is built from TRBV7-2 and TRBJ2-6, with a weak D call TRBD1 (6 bases). The CDR3 extends over 17 amino acids. CDR1 SGHTA and CDR2 FQGNSA come from the germline V gene. V lost 4 bases, J lost 0 bases, and 13 bases lay in between. The CDR3 protein is CASSYRDTRSGANVLTF. The CDR3 DNA follows: TGTGCCAGCAGCTACCGGGACACTCGCTCTGGGGCCAACGTCCTGACTTTC.

V is TRBV30 and J is TRBJ2-3, with D possibly being TRBD2 (5 bases). Trimming cost V 0 bases and J 0 bases, with 10 bases left between them. Germline V CDR1 and CDR2: GTSNPN, SVGIG (reference sequence). The CDR3 runs to 15 residues. CDR3 region: CAWSVEGSSTDTQYF. The CDR3 region has the DNA TGTGCCTGGAGTGTCGAGGGATCTAGCACAGATACGCAGTATTTT.

This chain links TRBV5-1 with TRBJ2-7; 7 nucleotides align to TRBD2. The CDR3 length is 16 residues. Germline CDR1 SGHRS, CDR2 YFSETQ. V was clipped by 1 base and J by 0 bases; unmatched bases: 7. For the CDR3, the DNA is TGCGCCAGCAGCTTGCTCCGCGGGGGAAGCTCCTACGAGCAGTACTTC. This translates into CASSLLRGGSSYEQYF.

This chain's CDR3 is CATSVLKDSPNEKLFF. CDR3 bases: TGTGCCACCAGTGTTCTCAAGGACAGCCCAAATGAAAAACTGTTTTTT. This chain joins TRBV24-1 and TRBJ1-4, with a weak D call TRBD1 (6 bases). CDR1 KGHDR and CDR2 SFDVKD come from the germline V gene. With 5 bases removed from V and 5 bases from J, the gap between germline ends came to 17 bases. The CDR3 sequence is 16 residues long.

V and J are TRBV5-6 and TRBJ2-2; D gene unclear. Germline CDR1 SGHDT, CDR2 YYEEEE. Trimming pared 2 bases from V and 5 bases from J, leaving 13 bases between. The CDR3 is 15 amino acids. CDR3 bases: TGTGCCAGCAGCTTTGGCTTCGGGTTGACCGGGGAGCTGTTTTTT. Its translation: CASSFGFGLTGELFF.

V is TRBV28 and J is TRBJ2-7; TRBD1 agrees at 8 bases. V lost 6 bases, J lost 6 bases, and 10 bases stayed unmatched. Looked up from germline, CDR1 is MDHEN and CDR2 is SYDVKM. This CDR3 is built from 14 residues. The CDR3 nucleotides are TGTGCCAGCAGCCCCGCGGACAGGGACACCGAGCAGTACTTC. This sequence encodes CASSPADRDTEQYF. Variable domain in full (rest from reference TRBV28 and TRBJ2-7): DVKVTQSSRYLVKRTGEKVFLECVQDMDHENMFWYRQDPGLGLRLIYFSYDVKMKEKGDIPEGYSVSREKKERFSLILESASTNQTSMYLCASSPADRDTEQYFGPGTRLTVT.

The V call is TRBV5-1, the J call TRBJ2-5; D is possibly TRBD1 (5 bases). CDR3 length: 14 amino acids. V was pared by 2 bases and J by 5 bases, with 13 bases between. The germline V gene encodes CDR1 SGHRS and CDR2 YFSETQ. CDR3 residues: CASSLAGMKETQYF. The CDR3 DNA is TGCGCCAGCAGCTTAGCAGGGATGAAGGAGACCCAGTACTTC.

In its sample, this clone was seen once. The chain has TRBV7-9 and TRBJ1-3; D not resolved. The V gene lost 4 bases and the J gene lost 3 bases, with 19 bases spanning the gap. The CDR3 length is 17 residues. Per germline, CDR1 SEHNR and CDR2 FQNEAQ (reference sequence). The chain's CDR3 is CASSSLAPPSGGNTIYF. The CDR3 DNA reads TGTGCCAGCAGCTCCTTAGCCCCCCCGTCCGGTGGAAACACCATATATTTT.

This clone was detected a few times. The chain couples TRBV7-9 to TRBJ1-6; 10 nucleotides align to TRBD1. V lost 5 bases, J lost 8 bases, and 0 bases stayed unmatched. This CDR3 is built from 13 residues. Germline V gene sequence: CDR1 SEHNR, CDR2 FQNEAQ (reference sequence). The CDR3 loop is CASSGQGDSPLHF. In nucleotides, the CDR3 is TGTGCCAGCAGCGGACAGGGGGATTCACCCCTCCACTTT.

The genes are TRBV7-6 and TRBJ1-4; 9 bases agree with TRBD1. Germline values: CDR1 SGHVS, CDR2 FNYEAQ. The CDR3 runs to 15 residues. V gave up 1 base and J gave up 6 bases; unmatched junction bases: 3. The CDR3 here is CASSLGRDRDEKLFF. CDR3 nucleotides: TGTGCCAGCAGCTTAGGCCGGGACAGGGATGAAAAACTGTTTTTT.

In nucleotides, the CDR3 is TGTGCCAGCAGCCGTGAGTCCCTGAACACTGAAGCTTTCTTT. Translating it yields CASSRESLNTEAFF. V usage is TRBV7-9 and J usage is TRBJ1-1; D is ambiguous. The CDR3 extends over 14 amino acids. Trimming took 5 bases from V and 0 from J, leaving 10 bases between them. Per the germline V gene, CDR1 is SEHNR and CDR2 is FQNEAQ (reference sequence). Based on the CDR3 plus reference TRBV7-9 and TRBJ1-1, the full variable domain is DTGVSQNPRHKITKRGQNVTFRCDPISEHNRLYWYRQTLGQGPEFLTYFQNEAQLEKSRLLSDRFSAERPKGSFSTLEIQRTEQGDSAMYLCASSRESLNTEAFFGQGTRLTVV.

The chain employs TRBV9 and TRBJ1-2; D is unresolved. Trimming took off 0 bases at V and 7 bases at J, with 13 bases between the two ends. CDR1 is SGDLS and CDR2 is YYNGEE in the germline V gene. This CDR3 region has 14 residues. The CDR3 DNA sequence: TGTGCCAGCAGCGTAGCTGGTGGTTCCAGTGGCTACACCTTC. This encodes CASSVAGGSSGYTF.

CDR3 protein: CASSYSIDGLRCTF. The CDR3 coding sequence is TGTGCCAGCAGTTACTCGATCGACGGCCTGAGGTGCACCTTC. The J gene is TRBJ1-2, the V gene TRBV6-5; D is undetermined. CDR1 is MNHEY and CDR2 is SVGAGI in the germline V gene. V lost 0 bases, J lost 13 bases, and 18 bases lay in between. The CDR3 loop spans 14 amino acids.

V usage is TRBV4-2 and J usage is TRBJ2-3; D remains unclear. There are 16 residues in the CDR3. Trimming stripped 1 base from V and 0 bases from J, with 11 bases between. The germline gives CDR1 LGHNA, CDR2 YNFKEQ. The CDR3 sequence: CASSQAVGLSTDTQYF. The CDR3 DNA follows: TGTGCCAGCAGCCAAGCTGTCGGGTTGAGCACAGATACGCAGTATTTT.